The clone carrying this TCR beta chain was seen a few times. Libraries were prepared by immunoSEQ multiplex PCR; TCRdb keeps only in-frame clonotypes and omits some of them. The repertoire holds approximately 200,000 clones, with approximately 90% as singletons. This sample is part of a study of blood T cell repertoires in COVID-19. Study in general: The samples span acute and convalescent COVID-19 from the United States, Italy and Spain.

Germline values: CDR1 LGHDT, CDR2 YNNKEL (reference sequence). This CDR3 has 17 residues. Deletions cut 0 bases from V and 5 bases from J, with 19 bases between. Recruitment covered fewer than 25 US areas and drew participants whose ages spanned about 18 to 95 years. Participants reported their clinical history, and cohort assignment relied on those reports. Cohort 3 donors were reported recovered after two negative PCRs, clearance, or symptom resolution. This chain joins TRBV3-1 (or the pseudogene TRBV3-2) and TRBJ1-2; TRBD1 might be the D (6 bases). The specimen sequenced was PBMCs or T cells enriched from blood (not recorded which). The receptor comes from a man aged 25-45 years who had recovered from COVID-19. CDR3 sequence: CASSQEKAGVSGYGYTF. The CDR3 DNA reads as TGTGCCAGCAGCCAAGAAAAGGCAGGGGTTAGTGGGTATGGCTACACCTTC.